The TCR beta chain under discussion was sequenced for a study of regulatory T cells in long-lasting Graves disease. Study as a whole: Patients newly diagnosed with Graves' had been on antithyroid drugs for under 3 months.

This clonotype turned up a few times. V lost 3 bases, J lost 10 bases, and 17 bases stayed unmatched. The germline V gene has CDR1 DFQATT and CDR2 SNEGSKA (reference sequence). CDR3 length: 16 residues. Arm-PCR of CDR3 regions and iRepertoire HTBI primers were the basis on which TCR beta libraries were built. One entry per CDR3 protein results from TCRdb running MiXCR on the multiplex PCR reads. Of some 460,000 distinct CDR3 sequences in the sample, around 15% are singletons; the top ten hold about 12%. The time point denotes: newly diagnosed GD, antithyroid drugs for less than 3 months. Making the TCR library involved RNA that had been extracted from PBMCs. This same sample was also taken into another study, of T cells in Graves' hyperthyroidism and ophthalmopathy. Per that study: Absent ophthalmopathy progression within 18 months defined stable Graves' hyperthyroidism. First-round RT-PCR targeting the TCR CDR3 was performed with the HTBI primer set.

This receptor was identified in a middle-aged man with Graves disease. The sequences come from peripheral blood mononuclear cells (PBMCs), collected at new diagnosis, from a patient treated with antithyroid drugs. The chain is built from TRBV20-1 and TRBJ2-3, with TRBD1 matching 9 bases. CDR3 in amino acids: CSASFPGQGISMAQYF. The DNA of the CDR3 is TGCAGTGCTAGCTTTCCGGGACAGGGAATATCAATGGCGCAGTATTTT.